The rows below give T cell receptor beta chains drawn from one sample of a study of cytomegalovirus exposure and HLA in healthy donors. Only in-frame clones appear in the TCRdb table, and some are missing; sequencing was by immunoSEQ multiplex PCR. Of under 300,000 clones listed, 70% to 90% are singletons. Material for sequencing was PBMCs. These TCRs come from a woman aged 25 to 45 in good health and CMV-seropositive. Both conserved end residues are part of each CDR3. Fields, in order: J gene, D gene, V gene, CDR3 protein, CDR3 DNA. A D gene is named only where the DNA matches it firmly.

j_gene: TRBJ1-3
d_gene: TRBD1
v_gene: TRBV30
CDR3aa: CAWRADRGPGNTIYF
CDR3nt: TGTGCCTGGAGGGCGGACAGGGGGCCAGGAAACACCATATATTTT

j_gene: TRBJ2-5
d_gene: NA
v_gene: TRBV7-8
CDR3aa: CASSLTGTETQYF
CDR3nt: TGTGCCAGCAGCTTGACGGGAACAGAGACCCAGTACTTC

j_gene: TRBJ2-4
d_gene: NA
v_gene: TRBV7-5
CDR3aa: CVRSLTEIDRENIQYF
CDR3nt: TGTGTCAGAAGCTTAACGGAGATAGACAGGGAGAACATTCAGTACTTC

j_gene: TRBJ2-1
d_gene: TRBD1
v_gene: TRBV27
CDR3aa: CASSYYRGRRNEQFF
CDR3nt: TGTGCCAGCAGCTACTACAGGGGGCGCAGAAATGAGCAGTTCTTC

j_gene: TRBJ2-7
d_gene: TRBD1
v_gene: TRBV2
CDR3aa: CASSEGQGAYEQYF
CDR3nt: TGTGCCAGCAGTGAAGGACAGGGGGCTTACGAGCAGTACTTC

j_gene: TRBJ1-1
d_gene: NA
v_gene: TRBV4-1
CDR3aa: CASSQGQGLNTEAFF
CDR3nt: TGCGCCAGCAGCCAGGGGCAGGGGTTGAACACTGAAGCTTTCTTT

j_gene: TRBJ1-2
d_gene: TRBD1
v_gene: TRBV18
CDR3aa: CASSQDRGLDYGYTF
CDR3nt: TGTGCCAGCTCCCAGGACAGGGGGCTTGACTATGGCTACACCTTC

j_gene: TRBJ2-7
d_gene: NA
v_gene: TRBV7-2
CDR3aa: CASSLVRAYEQYF
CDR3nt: TGTGCCAGCAGCTTGGTGCGGGCCTACGAGCAGTACTTC

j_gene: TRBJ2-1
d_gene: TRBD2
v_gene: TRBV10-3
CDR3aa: CAIRPSGDNEQFF
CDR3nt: TGTGCCATCAGGCCTAGCGGTGACAATGAGCAGTTCTTC

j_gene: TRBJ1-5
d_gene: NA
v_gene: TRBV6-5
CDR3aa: CASSGEGDYQPQHF
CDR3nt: TGTGCCAGCAGTGGTGAGGGTGACTATCAGCCCCAGCATTTT